Presented here are 30 T cell receptor beta chains from one specimen sequenced in a study of OX40 agonist ivuxolimab in advanced cancers. Sequenced by immunoSEQ multiplex PCR; TCRdb stores in-frame clones only, minus some. Of tens of thousands of clones in the sample, about 86% are singletons; the top ten hold around 2.4%. The specimen was CD4+ or CD8+ T cells sorted from blood, collected in a trial of the OX40 agonist ivuxolimab. These receptors all come from an adult with an advanced solid tumor such as melanoma, head and neck, liver or kidney cancer.

The chain couples TRBV27 to TRBJ2-3, with D perhaps being TRBD1 or TRBD2 (6 bases each). The V end lost 3 bases, the J end lost 5 bases, and 15 bases lay between the germline ends. The germline V gene has CDR1 MNHEY and CDR2 SMNVEV (reference sequence). The CDR3 covers 15 residues. CDR3 in amino acids: CASSFYSRGEDTQYF. CDR3 DNA: TGTGCCAGCAGTTTCTATAGTAGGGGGGAAGATACGCAGTATTTT.

In its sample, this clone was seen once. This CDR3 is also generated by other DNA sequences in the sample. The rearrangement links TRBV11-2 to TRBJ2-1, with 9 bases fitting TRBD2. V shed 4 bases, J shed 4 bases, and the junction held 5 bases outside the gene matches. This CDR3 contains 15 residues. Looked up from germline, CDR1 is SGHAT and CDR2 is FQNNGV. The CDR3 region is CASSSLAGIYNEQFF. DNA for the CDR3: TGTGCCAGCAGCTCGCTAGCGGGGATTTACAATGAGCAGTTCTTC.

V is TRBV30 and J is TRBJ2-2; no definite D call. Germline V gene lookup returns CDR1 GTSNPN and CDR2 SVGIG (reference sequence). This CDR3 region has 12 residues. With 4 bases removed from V and 5 bases from J, the gap between germline ends came to 8 bases. CDR3 nucleotide sequence: TGTGCCTGGACCGTCGGGACCGGGGAGCTGTTTTTT. Amino acids: CAWTVGTGELFF.

The V and J genes are TRBV18 and TRBJ2-7; D is perhaps TRBD2 (5 bases). V lost 3 bases, J lost 3 bases, and 9 bases lay in between. CDR1 is KGHSH, CDR2 LQKENI, per germline. There are 13 residues in the CDR3. The CDR3 here is CASSPGVHYEQYF. The CDR3 coding sequence is TGTGCCAGCTCACCGGGAGTTCACTACGAGCAGTACTTC.

This clone was recorded a few times. This chain joins TRBV19 and TRBJ2-5, with D uncertain. Per germline, CDR1 LNHDA and CDR2 SQIVND (reference sequence). V lost 5 bases and J 8 bases, leaving 12 bases between the germline ends. The CDR3 length is 12 residues. CDR3 DNA: TGTGCCAGTAGTCCGACCATTGGAACCCAGTACTTC. Amino acids: CASSPTIGTQYF. The full variable domain, rest sourced from reference TRBV19 and TRBJ2-5, is DGGITQSPKYLFRKEGQNVTLSCEQNLNHDAMYWYRQDPGQGLRLIYYSQIVNDFQKGDIAEGYSVSREKKESFPLTVTSAQKNPTAFYLCASSPTIGTQYFGPGTRLLVL.

The chain recombines TRBV28 with TRBJ2-1, with D perhaps being TRBD1 or TRBD2 (5 bases each). Trimming removed 3 bases at V and 6 bases at J, with 6 bases between. There are 12 residues in the CDR3. Germline V gene data show CDR1 as MDHEN and CDR2 as SYDVKM. CDR3: CASSLRGNEQFF. CDR3 DNA: TGTGCCAGCAGTTTGAGGGGCAATGAGCAGTTCTTC.

The rearrangement links TRBV6-8 to TRBJ2-7, with TRBD2 matching 10 bases. Germline V gives CDR1 MNHGY, CDR2 SAAAGT. The V gene end was trimmed by 6 bases and the J gene end by 6 bases; junction bases not matched to a gene: 26. The CDR3 is 20 amino acids. CDR3 sequence (DNA): TGTGCCAGCAGCGCTTTAGCTCCCCTTACTAGCGGGGAGGGGCGGGGCGAGCAGTACTTC. Its protein product is CASSALAPLTSGEGRGEQYF.

This clone was picked up a small number of times. The gene calls are TRBV18 and TRBJ2-7, with D perhaps matching TRBD1 (6 bases). The CDR3 sequence is 11 residues long. Germline CDR1 reads KGHSH; CDR2 reads LQKENI. Trimming removed 2 bases from V and 7 bases from J, with 6 bases in between. In nucleotides, the CDR3 is TGTGCCAGCTCACCAGACAGGGAGCAGTACTTC. Translated, it gives CASSPDREQYF. Full variable domain (missing parts from reference TRBV18 and TRBJ2-7): NAGVMQNPRHLVRRRGQEARLRCSPMKGHSHVYWYRQLPEEGLKFMVYLQKENIIDESGMPKERFSAEFPKEGPSILRIQQVVRGDSAAYFCASSPDREQYFGPGTRLTVT.

This sequence joins TRBV29-1 and TRBJ2-3, with D hard to call. This CDR3 comprises 12 residues. Trimming took off 3 bases at V and 1 base at J, with 5 bases between the two ends. In germline, CDR1 is SQVTM, CDR2 ANQGSEA. CDR3 residues: CSVEDGTDTQYF. CDR3 in DNA: TGCAGCGTTGAGGACGGCACAGATACGCAGTATTTT.

The chain uses TRBV6-6 and TRBJ2-1, with 8 bases aligning to TRBD2. This CDR3 contains 15 residues. Unmatched junction bases numbered 5, after V lost 2 bases and J lost 5 bases. Germline CDR1 reads MNHNY; CDR2 reads SVGAGI (reference sequence). The CDR3: CASSYKAGENNEQFF. The CDR3 DNA follows: TGTGCCAGCAGTTACAAAGCGGGAGAAAACAATGAGCAGTTCTTC.

The chain joins TRBV2 to TRBJ2-3, with D hard to call. The germline V gene encodes CDR1 SNHLY and CDR2 FYNNEI. The CDR3 spans 13 residues. Trimming removed 4 bases from V and 6 bases from J, with 11 bases in between. The CDR3 sequence is CASSGEGADTQYF. The CDR3 DNA reads TGTGCCAGCAGTGGGGAAGGAGCGGATACGCAGTATTTT.

The chain is built from TRBV4-1 and TRBJ2-4, with TRBD1 matching over 7 bases. After removal of 4 bases from V and 6 bases from J, the junction contained 12 bases not matched to a gene. The germline CDR1 and CDR2 sequences are MGHRA and YSYEKL. CDR3 size: 16 residues. The CDR3 DNA is TGCGCCAGCAGCCCGGTCCCCACAGGGGCAGGAAACATTCAGTACTTC. It specifies CASSPVPTGAGNIQYF.

The chain joins TRBV5-1 to TRBJ1-2; 8 nucleotides align to TRBD1. J lost 2 bases, V lost 4 bases, and 13 bases had no gene match. CDR1 and CDR2 from the germline V gene are SGHRS and YFSETQ. CDR3 length: 17 residues. The CDR3 DNA is TGCGCCAGCAGCCAAGGACAGGGACAGTTAGGGAACTATGGCTACACCTTC. Its translation: CASSQGQGQLGNYGYTF.

The chain links TRBV7-6 to TRBJ2-5; D is possibly TRBD1 or TRBD2 (5 bases each). This CDR3 has 13 amino acids. CDR1 and CDR2 from the germline V gene are SGHVS and FNYEAQ. V lost 1 base and J lost 2, with 5 bases in between. The CDR3 region is CASSLGGQETQYF. The CDR3 DNA reads as TGTGCCAGCAGCTTAGGGGGGCAAGAGACCCAGTACTTC. The entire variable domain, with the rest obtained from reference TRBV7-6 and TRBJ2-5, is as follows: GAGVSQSPRYKVTKRGQDVALRCDPISGHVSLYWYRQALGQGPEFLTYFNYEAQQDKSGLPNDRFSAERPEGSISTLTIQRTEQRDSAMYRCASSLGGQETQYFGPGTRLLVL.

V usage is TRBV4-3 and J usage is TRBJ2-7, with D hard to call. The CDR3 has 13 amino acids. V shed 0 bases and J shed 2 bases, with 5 bases lying between them. From germline, CDR1 is LGHNA and CDR2 YSLEER. CDR3 region: CASSQDRPYEQYF. The CDR3 nucleotides are TGCGCCAGCAGCCAAGATAGGCCCTACGAGCAGTACTTC.

V gene TRBV14 combines with J gene TRBJ1-1, with TRBD1 matching 8 bases. The germline V gene encodes CDR1 SGHDN and CDR2 FVKESK. This CDR3 has 14 amino acids. V dropped 5 bases and J dropped 3; count of bases not matched to a gene: 5. The CDR3 is CASSRQGRYTEAFF. The CDR3 nucleotides read TGTGCCAGCAGCAGACAGGGGCGGTACACTGAAGCTTTCTTT.

The rearrangement links TRBV7-2 to TRBJ2-1; 11 bases agree with TRBD2. The CDR3 loop spans 18 amino acids. The V gene's germline CDR1 is SGHTA and CDR2 FQGNSA. Trimming cost V 7 bases and J 0 bases; bases outside gene matches: 11. Here the CDR3 reads CASIARGLAGGSYNEQFF. In nucleotides, the CDR3 is TGTGCCAGCATCGCTAGAGGGCTAGCGGGGGGCTCCTACAATGAGCAGTTCTTC.

The chain couples TRBV18 to TRBJ1-3; the match to TRBD1 covers 9 bases. CDR3 length equals 18 residues. J lost 2 bases, V lost 3 bases, and 11 bases had no gene match. Germline V CDR1 and CDR2: KGHSH, LQKENI. The CDR3 spells CASSPVVRDRAPGNTIYF. The CDR3 nucleotides are TGTGCCAGCTCACCGGTAGTCAGGGACAGGGCCCCTGGAAACACCATATATTTT.

The genes are TRBV6-6 and TRBJ2-5, with 7 nucleotides matching TRBD2. The trim removed 7 bases at V and 2 bases at J, leaving 1 base unmatched. CDR3 size: 12 residues. Per the germline V gene, CDR1 is MNHNY and CDR2 is SVGAGI (reference sequence). For the CDR3, the DNA is TGTGCCAGCAAGGGAGGGCAAGAGACCCAGTACTTC. This sequence encodes CASKGGQETQYF.

This clone appeared once. The chain recombines TRBV7-2 with TRBJ2-7; TRBD1 matches at 8 bases. V lost 5 bases, J lost 6 bases, and 6 bases stayed unmatched. Germline V gene lookup returns CDR1 SGHTA and CDR2 FQGNSA. The CDR3 extends over 13 amino acids. The CDR3 loop reads CASSKGQVGEQYF. The CDR3 DNA follows: TGTGCCAGCAGCAAGGGACAGGTGGGCGAGCAGTACTTC. Complete variable domain (other parts from reference TRBV7-2 and TRBJ2-7): GAGVSQSPSNKVTEKGKDVELRCDPISGHTALYWYRQSLGQGLEFLIYFQGNSAPDKSGLPSDRFSAERTGGSVSTLTIQRTQQEDSAVYLCASSKGQVGEQYFGPGTRLTVT.

This clone appeared once. The chain recombines TRBV7-3 with TRBJ2-2; 8 bases fit TRBD2. Trimming took 4 bases from V and 1 from J; bases not matched to a gene: 8. This CDR3 is built from 17 residues. Germline lookup yields CDR1 SGHTA and CDR2 FQGTGA. The CDR3 here is CASSSRGGSLNTGELFF. CDR3 sequence (DNA): TGTGCCAGCAGCTCCCGGGGGGGCTCCCTGAACACCGGGGAGCTGTTTTTT.

The V gene is TRBV18, the J gene TRBJ2-2; the D gene is possibly TRBD1 (6 bases). Germline CDR1 and CDR2: KGHSH and LQKENI. The CDR3 length is 15 residues. V lost 3 bases to trimming and J lost 8 bases, with 16 bases between them. As DNA, the CDR3 is TGTGCCAGCTCACCGTCCGGGACACCGGGGGGGGAGCTGTTTTTT. Amino acid sequence: CASSPSGTPGGELFF.

The chain combines TRBV6-5 with TRBJ2-6, with D maybe TRBD1 (6 bases). Trimming left V 2 bases short and J 0 bases short, with 8 bases between. This CDR3 region has 16 residues. Per germline, CDR1 MNHEY and CDR2 SVGAGI. The CDR3, as DNA: TGTGCCAGCAGTTACGTACAGGGCTCTGGGGCCAACGTCCTGACTTTC. It specifies CASSYVQGSGANVLTF.

CDR3 protein: CASTPLADRGGSEQFF. As DNA, the CDR3 is TGTGCCAGCACCCCATTAGCCGACAGGGGGGGCAGTGAGCAGTTCTTC. The chain joins TRBV9 to TRBJ2-1, with 9 bases fitting TRBD1. Trimming cost V 6 bases and J 9 bases; bases outside gene matches: 16. Germline values: CDR1 SGDLS, CDR2 YYNGEE. The CDR3 runs 16 residues.

This clone has only one observation. V is TRBV9 and J is TRBJ2-7, with D tentatively TRBD2 (8 bases). Trimming removed 2 bases from V and 2 bases from J, with 23 bases in between. The germline V gene encodes CDR1 SGDLS and CDR2 YYNGEE. The CDR3 consists of 18 residues. Written as DNA, the CDR3 is TGTGCCAGCAGCGTCGGACCGGGGGGGCAGGGGGGAACCTACGAGCAGTACTTC. Translation: CASSVGPGGQGGTYEQYF.

This chain uses TRBV7-9 with TRBJ2-3; D is uncertain. This CDR3 comprises 14 residues. Germline CDR1 is SEHNR and CDR2 is FQNEAQ (reference sequence). Deletions cut 5 bases from V and 0 bases from J, with 9 bases between. Here the CDR3 DNA reads TGTGCCAGCAGCCAACCGGGTAGCACAGATACGCAGTATTTT. Amino acid sequence: CASSQPGSTDTQYF.

The V call is TRBV28, the J call TRBJ1-2; D not certain. This CDR3 is built from 12 residues. V lost 8 bases to trimming and J lost 1 base, with 8 bases between them. Germline CDR1 and CDR2: MDHEN and SYDVKM. CDR3 sequence (DNA): TGTGCCAGCCTAATGATTAACTATGGCTACACCTTC. It codes for CASLMINYGYTF.

The CDR3 region has the DNA TGCAGTGCTCCGGGGGCTAGAGAGCAGTACTTC. This encodes CSAPGAREQYF. The chain combines TRBV20-1 with TRBJ2-7; the D gene could be TRBD1 or TRBD2 (6 bases each). V was cut by 5 bases and J by 7 bases, with 12 bases left in between. Germline V gene lookup returns CDR1 DFQATT and CDR2 SNEGSKA (reference sequence). The CDR3 sequence is 11 residues long.

V gene TRBV14 combines with J gene TRBJ2-1; tentatively, D is TRBD1 (6 bases). The V gene lost 1 base and the J gene lost 8 bases, with 15 bases spanning the gap. Germline CDR1 reads SGHDN; CDR2 reads FVKESK. The CDR3 loop spans 15 amino acids. DNA of the CDR3: TGTGCCAGCAGCCAAGGATTTAAGGACAGACATGAGCAGTTCTTC. It translates to CASSQGFKDRHEQFF. Full variable domain (rest looked up from reference TRBV14 and TRBJ2-1): EAGVTQFPSHSVIEKGQTVTLRCDPISGHDNLYWYRRVMGKEIKFLLHFVKESKQDESGMPNNRFLAERTGGTYSTLKVQPAELEDSGVYFCASSQGFKDRHEQFFGPGTRLTVL.

This clone appeared a few times. V usage is TRBV7-6 and J usage is TRBJ2-1, with D unclear. V was clipped by 4 bases and J by 3 bases, with 10 bases between them. This CDR3 spans 14 amino acids. In germline, CDR1 is SGHVS, CDR2 FNYEAQ. CDR3 sequence reads: CASSSLEHYNEQFF. CDR3 sequence (DNA): TGTGCCAGCAGCTCCCTCGAACACTACAATGAGCAGTTCTTC.